These 8 T cell receptor beta chains share one sample of origin, sequenced in a study of patients and donors after allogeneic stem cell transplantation. A single record per CDR3 protein comes from TCRdb applying MiXCR to the RT-PCR reads. Among roughly 940,000 distinct CDR3 sequences listed, roughly 18% were seen once. The specimen was blood, either unsorted or a sorted T cell fraction (not recorded which). These receptor sequences come from a human donor who was either an allogeneic HSCT recipient or a stem cell or donor lymphocyte infusion donor (not recorded which). It is not recorded whose cells these are; they may come from a transplant donor.

This rearrangement joins TRBV20-1 to TRBJ2-5, with TRBD1 as a possible D gene (5 bases). CDR1 and CDR2 (germline): DFQATT, SNEGSKA (reference sequence). Between the trimmed V and J ends, which lost 5 bases and 0 bases, there was a span of 16 bases. The length of the CDR3 is 15 residues. The DNA for the CDR3 is TGCAGTGCTTCTCGACAGCTCCTGTACCAAGAGACCCAGTACTTC. Translation: CSASRQLLYQETQYF.

This clonotype was recorded at least ten times. The chain links TRBV29-1 to TRBJ1-2; 7 nucleotides align to TRBD1. CDR3 length equals 15 residues. The trim removed 3 bases at V and 6 bases at J, leaving 13 bases unmatched. Germline V gene sequence: CDR1 SQVTM, CDR2 ANQGSEA. In DNA form, the CDR3 reads TGCAGCGTTGAGGAGGGTAGGGGGCAAGGGCATGGCTACACCTTC. This gives the protein CSVEEGRGQGHGYTF.

This chain connects TRBV28 to TRBJ2-1, with TRBD2 matching over 8 bases. Germline trimming cut 6 bases from V and 2 bases from J; bases unmatched to any gene: 9. The CDR3 covers 16 residues. Per the germline V gene, CDR1 is MDHEN and CDR2 is SYDVKM. The CDR3: CASSSAGGGPYNEQFF. As DNA, the CDR3 is TGTGCCAGCAGCTCTGCCGGCGGGGGGCCCTACAATGAGCAGTTCTTC. Variable domain in full (rest from reference TRBV28 and TRBJ2-1): DVKVTQSSRYLVKRTGEKVFLECVQDMDHENMFWYRQDPGLGLRLIYFSYDVKMKEKGDIPEGYSVSREKKERFSLILESASTNQTSMYLCASSSAGGGPYNEQFFGPGTRLTVL.

The chain joins TRBV20-1 to TRBJ1-2; the D is unclear. The CDR3 has 13 residues. V dropped 5 bases and J dropped 6 bases, with 16 bases sitting between them. Germline V gene lookup returns CDR1 DFQATT and CDR2 SNEGSKA (reference sequence). In DNA form, the CDR3 reads TGCAGTGCTCTTCACGGACTGCCTAATGGCTACACCTTC. Translation gives CSALHGLPNGYTF.

In its sample, this clonotype was seen a few times. The chain joins TRBV9 to TRBJ2-1; unclear D gene. V lost 0 bases and J 0 bases, leaving 4 bases between the germline ends. Germline loops: CDR1 SGDLS, CDR2 YYNGEE. The CDR3 length is 14 residues. The CDR3, as DNA: TGTGCCAGCAGCGTAGGCCTCTCCTACAATGAGCAGTTCTTC. Translation gives CASSVGLSYNEQFF.

This clonotype was counted between two and nine times. This sequence joins TRBV29-1 and TRBJ1-5; D is possibly TRBD1 (6 bases). V shed 7 bases and J shed 7 bases, with 17 bases lying between them. The CDR3 loop spans 13 amino acids. CDR1 and CDR2 (germline): SQVTM, ANQGSEA. The CDR3 region has the DNA TGCAGCGCCGCGGAGGGGGTTGGACAGCCCCAGCATTTT. This sequence encodes CSAAEGVGQPQHF.

This clonotype was counted a few times. V is TRBV5-1 and J is TRBJ1-1, with D perhaps matching TRBD1 (5 bases). The V end lost 2 bases, the J end lost 11 bases, and 13 bases lay between the germline ends. Germline V gives CDR1 SGHRS, CDR2 YFSETQ. This CDR3 has 12 residues. CDR3 loop: CASSFEGAQAFF. DNA of the CDR3: TGCGCCAGCAGCTTCGAAGGGGCGCAGGCTTTCTTT.

The chain couples TRBV15 to TRBJ2-1; 11 nucleotides match TRBD1. The CDR3 has 16 amino acids. With 7 bases clipped from V and 7 bases from J, the junction kept 12 bases outside the gene matches. CDR1 is LNHNV and CDR2 is YYDKDF in the germline V gene (reference sequence). Here the CDR3 reads CATNGPGQGASNEQFF. The DNA of the CDR3 is TGTGCCACCAATGGCCCAGGACAGGGGGCGAGTAATGAGCAGTTCTTC.